A single sample gave rise to the 8 T cell receptor beta chains below, sequenced in a study of Ad26.COV2.S vaccination and SARS-CoV-2 variants. Treatment here: some 20 received Ad26.COV2.S at low or high dose, single or two shots; 5 received placebo; per-sample allocation not given. The study sampled participants on day 63 after the first vaccine or placebo injection. Profiling relied on immunoSEQ multiplex PCR, and the TCRdb table lists in-frame clones only, not all of them. The table has 300,000 to 400,000 clones, approximately 80% seen once. The input for sequencing was peripheral blood, taken in a trial of Ad26.COV2.S vaccine versus placebo. The source is a person aged 18-60 years who received the Ad26.COV2.S COVID-19 vaccine or a placebo.

V usage is TRBV28 and J usage is TRBJ1-1; 9 nucleotides line up with TRBD1. Germline CDR1 and CDR2: MDHEN and SYDVKM. The V segment lost 4 bases and the J segment 11 bases; nucleotides outside the gene matches: 17. The CDR3 spans 16 residues. CDR3 region: CASSSNRGRVTRRAFF. For the CDR3, the DNA is TGTGCCAGCAGTTCCAACAGGGGGCGAGTGACGCGGCGTGCTTTCTTT.

This clone has more than one count but fewer than ten. The genes are TRBV15 and TRBJ2-5; 12 bases line up with TRBD2. The V gene's germline CDR1 is LNHNV and CDR2 YYDKDF (reference sequence). Trimming took 9 bases from V and 5 from J; bases not matched to a gene: 4. The length of the CDR3 is 13 residues. Written as DNA, the CDR3 is TGTGCCACTCGGACTAGCGGGGATGAGACCCAGTACTTC. Encoded protein: CATRTSGDETQYF.

V is TRBV28 and J is TRBJ2-7; no firm D call. The V end was cut by 4 bases, the J end by 7 bases, with 17 bases between. In germline, CDR1 is MDHEN, CDR2 SYDVKM. This CDR3 comprises 14 residues. CDR3 protein: CASSSTPKGWEQYF. The CDR3 DNA reads TGTGCCAGCAGTTCAACACCCAAAGGGTGGGAGCAGTACTTC.

The chain carries TRBV28 and TRBJ1-2, with 10 positions matching TRBD1. The CDR3 has 16 amino acids. From germline, CDR1 is MDHEN and CDR2 SYDVKM. J was trimmed by 4 bases and V by 5 bases; bases with no gene match: 10. The CDR3 nucleotides are TGTGCCAGCAGTGAACCCGGGACAGGGGAGGGCTATGGCTACACCTTC. Translating gives CASSEPGTGEGYGYTF.

The chain joins TRBV2 to TRBJ1-2; D unresolved. Germline V gene data show CDR1 as SNHLY and CDR2 as FYNNEI. The CDR3 sequence is 12 residues long. The germline V and J ends were trimmed by 8 bases and 1 base, with 8 bases remaining between them. The CDR3, as DNA: TGTGCCAGCGCTGGAGATAACTATGGCTACACCTTC. Translation gives CASAGDNYGYTF. Variable domain in full (rest from reference TRBV2 and TRBJ1-2): EPEVTQTPSHQVTQMGQEVILRCVPISNHLYFYWYRQILGQKVEFLVSFYNNEISEKSEIFDDQFSVERPDGSNFTLKIRSTKLEDSAMYFCASAGDNYGYTFGSGTRLTVV.

The chain combines TRBV10-3 with TRBJ2-1, with a tentative D call TRBD2 (7 bases). Germline V lookup: CDR1 ENHRY, CDR2 SYGVKD. The V and J ends lost 0 bases and 10 bases respectively, with 16 bases between them. The CDR3 length is 15 residues. The CDR3 reads CAISESGGRSQEQFF. CDR3 bases: TGTGCCATCAGTGAGTCCGGGGGGCGCTCCCAAGAGCAGTTCTTC.

In this sample, this clone turned up a few times. V is TRBV2 and J is TRBJ2-7; D may match TRBD1 or TRBD2 (7 bases each). Trimming cost V 9 bases and J 0 bases, with 15 bases left between them. The CDR3 is 14 residues long. From germline, CDR1 is SNHLY and CDR2 FYNNEI. The CDR3 DNA reads as TGTGCCAGTAGGGGGGGACAGCGCTCCTACGAGCAGTACTTC. Protein sequence: CASRGGQRSYEQYF.

This clone appeared a few times. This chain uses TRBV12-3 or TRBV12-4 with TRBJ2-7, with TRBD2 identical over 8 bases. The ends lost 8 bases at V and 4 bases at J; junction bases unmatched: 4. This CDR3 comprises 12 residues. CDR3 amino acids: CASGPGGYEQYF. As DNA, the CDR3 is TGTGCCAGCGGACCGGGGGGGTACGAGCAGTACTTC.